One TCR beta chain is described in this entry. The data were obtained in a study of blood T cell repertoires in COVID-19. In the authors' workflow: How many nucleated cells were present was estimated from reference gene primer amplification. Here immunoSEQ multiplex PCR was the method, and the copy in TCRdb shows in-frame clones only, minus some. That table supplies the V and J calls and clone size; D and trimming were determined from the DNA. This sample yields 450,000 or so clones, of which roughly nine tenths are seen a single time; roughly 0.92% belongs to the top ten. The CDR3 contains 16 residues. The V and J ends lost 5 bases and 6 bases, in that order; junction bases with no gene match: 12. CDR1 and CDR2 from the germline V gene are SGHAT and FQNNGV. Seattle-derived patients entered the study during active infection and were followed longitudinally.

The rearrangement links TRBV11-2 to TRBJ2-1, with 8 bases aligning to TRBD2. The sequence was obtained from a man younger than 35 with COVID-19, enrolled during active disease. The sample consisted of peripheral blood. The CDR3 nucleotides read TGTGCCAGCAGCCCGAGGGGGTCTAGCGGGCGCAATGAGCAGTTCTTC. This translates into CASSPRGSSGRNEQFF.